Reported below is one T cell receptor beta chain. The antigen remains undetermined. V was pared by 2 bases and J by 7 bases, with 6 bases of the junction left unmatched. Per the germline V gene, CDR1 is MNHEY and CDR2 is SVGAGI. CDR3 length equals 16 residues. Clones were sequenced by immunoSEQ multiplex PCR, and TCRdb holds only the in-frame ones, with some missing. Of around 100,000 clones in the sample, about 90% were seen once. These data originate in a study of graft-versus-host responses after intestinal transplantation. Study in general: Every transplant recipient was induced with anti-thymocyte globulin, then maintained on tacrolimus and steroids for roughly 3 years. Study observations and caveats: Circulating GvH clones peaking coincided with falling HvG clones soon after transplant. Recipient marrow contained GvH clones, some of which appeared first in ileum or blood.

V gene TRBV6-5 combines with J gene TRBJ2-1, with 12 bases matching TRBD1. Sample: unstimulated CD4+ T cells sorted from spleen or lymph node cells, taken before intestinal transplant. This TCR came from a human donor who received an intestinal transplant. This chain's CDR3 is CASSYGGQGARNEQFF. CDR3 DNA sequence: TGTGCCAGCAGTTACGGGGGACAGGGGGCGAGGAATGAGCAGTTCTTC.